This T cell receptor beta chain was sequenced for a study of T cell repertoires in cytomegalovirus infection. TCRdb re-derived calls from the reads in MiXCR, one entry per CDR3 protein. The sample lists tens of thousands of distinct CDR3 sequences, approximately 46% occurring once. Germline CDR1 SGDLS, CDR2 YYNGEE. The V end lost 3 bases, the J end lost 0 bases, and 1 base lay between the germline ends. The CDR3 consists of 13 residues. This clonotype occurred once. Its matching antigen is unknown. Broader study findings: The study identified carriers of CMV plus the relevant HLA from cumulative public TCR beta family frequency.

This rearrangement joins TRBV9 to TRBJ2-6; D call uncertain. This specimen consisted of CD8+ T cells from cultured PBMCs, obtained from culture after CMV antigen stimulation. This TCR was sampled from a human donor in good health (CMV status not recorded). Some clones in this sample may be carry-over from other donors' samples. For the CDR3, the DNA is TGTGCCAGCAGCGACTCTGGGGCCAACGTCCTGACTTTC. It yields the protein CASSDSGANVLTF.